The present entry profiles one TCR beta chain with its context. In this sample, this clonotype turned up many times. The clone's antigen remains unknown. No quality values exist for individual bases; no much larger clone is one base distant. The CDR3 numbers 15 residues from cysteine through phenylalanine. Only the CDR3 DNA is retained, 45 bases long and in frame from the first base. CDR1 LGHNA and CDR2 YNFKEQ are derived from the germline V gene. V loses 0 bases, J loses 7 bases, and the germline ends lie 13 bases apart. Total RNA was extracted from unfractionated whole blood that had been collected in Tempus Blood RNA tubes. As TCR sequencing controls, roughly five healthy volunteers were used, with blood taken at day 0, 2 weeks and 6 weeks. Receptor amplification or capture employed 5' RACE. The sample was run on an Illumina MiSeq. Library preparation attached unique molecular identifiers to individual cDNA molecules for quantitative, reproducible TCR counting. The paper's processing steps were these. The median number of TCRs per sample was 85,000 to 100,000, ranging from about 20,000 to 690,600. V, J and CDR3 annotation of the TCR reads was carried out using the Decombinator software suite. To make PS versus PT1 abundance plots, every sample was subsampled to the same number of TCRs (28,000). Expanded TCRs were defined as absent before sensitization and observed at least eight times at the 2-week time point. TCRdb handled the public reads itself, with Q25 trimming in fastp and clone calling in MiXCR, and kept productive beta chains. A single entry per CDR3 protein holds the most common genes and DNA from its merged rows. In this record, the V and J calls reflect TCRdb's handling and not the investigators' own analysis. The sample data list about 140,000 distinct CDR3 sequences, and around 4.4% of these were observed just once. Approximately 1.3% of the sample lies in the top ten.

The sample originates from a study of human T cells and chemical hapten exposure (dated by TCRdb to about 2021). Describing the broader study: Libraries were combined into a pool for sequencing, and differences in TCR yield between samples came mainly from small differences in library volumes within the pool. From each blood RNA sample, both TCR alpha and TCR beta chains were sequenced. The study tracked peripheral blood TCR repertoire changes in vivo during primary and secondary sensitization to the hapten diphenylcyclopropenone (DPC) in alopecia patients. Overall results and qualifications from the work: Repeated subsampling changed both the strength of the expansion versus patch-test correlation and the threshold at which the correlation became significant. No change with DPC sensitization was found in the number of TCRs above 1 in 1000 frequency, and no evidence of global repertoire structure alterations was found.

The receptor chain draws on TRBV4-2 and TRBJ2-1, with TRBD2 as a weak D call on 6 bases. The TCR was taken from a female donor in good health. At the DNA level, the sequence is TGTGCCAGCAGCCAAGATCGTCTAGCGTCGAATGAGCAGTTCTTC. Its protein reads: CASSQDRLASNEQFF.